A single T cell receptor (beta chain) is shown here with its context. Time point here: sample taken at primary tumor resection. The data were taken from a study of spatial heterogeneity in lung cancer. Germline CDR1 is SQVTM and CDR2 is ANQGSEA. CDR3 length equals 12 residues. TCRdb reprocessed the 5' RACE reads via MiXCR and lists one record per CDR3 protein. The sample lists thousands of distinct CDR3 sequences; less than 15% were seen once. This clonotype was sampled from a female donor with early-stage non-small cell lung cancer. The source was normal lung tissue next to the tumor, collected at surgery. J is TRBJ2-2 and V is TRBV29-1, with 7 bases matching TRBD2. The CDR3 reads CSWRGTTGELFF. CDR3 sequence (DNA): TGCAGTTGGCGGGGGACCACCGGGGAGCTGTTTTTT.